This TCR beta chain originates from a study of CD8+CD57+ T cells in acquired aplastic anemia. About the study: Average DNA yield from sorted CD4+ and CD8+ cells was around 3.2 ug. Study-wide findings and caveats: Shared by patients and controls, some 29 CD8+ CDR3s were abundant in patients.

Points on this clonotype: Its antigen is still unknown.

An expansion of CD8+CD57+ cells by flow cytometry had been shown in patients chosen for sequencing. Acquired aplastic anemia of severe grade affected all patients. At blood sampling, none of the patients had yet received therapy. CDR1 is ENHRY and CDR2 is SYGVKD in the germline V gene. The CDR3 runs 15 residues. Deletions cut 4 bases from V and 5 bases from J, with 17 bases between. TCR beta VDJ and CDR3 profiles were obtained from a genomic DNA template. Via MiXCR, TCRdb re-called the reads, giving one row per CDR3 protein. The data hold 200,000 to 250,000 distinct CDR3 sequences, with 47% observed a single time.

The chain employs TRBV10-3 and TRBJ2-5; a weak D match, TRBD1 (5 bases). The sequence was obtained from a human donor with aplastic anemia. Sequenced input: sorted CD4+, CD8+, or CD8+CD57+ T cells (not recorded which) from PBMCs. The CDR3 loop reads CAISGTGGVVETQYF. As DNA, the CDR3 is TGTGCCATCAGTGGAACAGGCGGTGTGGTCGAGACCCAGTACTTC.